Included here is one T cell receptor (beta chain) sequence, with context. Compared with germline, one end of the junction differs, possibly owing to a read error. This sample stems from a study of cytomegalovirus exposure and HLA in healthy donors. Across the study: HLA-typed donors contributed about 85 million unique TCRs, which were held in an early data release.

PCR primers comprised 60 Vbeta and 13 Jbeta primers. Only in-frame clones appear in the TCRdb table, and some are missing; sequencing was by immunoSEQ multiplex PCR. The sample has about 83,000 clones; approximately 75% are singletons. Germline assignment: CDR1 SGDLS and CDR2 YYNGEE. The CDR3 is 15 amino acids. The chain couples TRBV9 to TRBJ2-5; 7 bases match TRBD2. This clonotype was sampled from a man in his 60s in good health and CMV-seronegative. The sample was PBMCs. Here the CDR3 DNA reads TGTGCCAGCAGCCCCGGGGTAGCGGGCCAAGAGACCCGGTACTTC. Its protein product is CASSPGVAGQETRYF.